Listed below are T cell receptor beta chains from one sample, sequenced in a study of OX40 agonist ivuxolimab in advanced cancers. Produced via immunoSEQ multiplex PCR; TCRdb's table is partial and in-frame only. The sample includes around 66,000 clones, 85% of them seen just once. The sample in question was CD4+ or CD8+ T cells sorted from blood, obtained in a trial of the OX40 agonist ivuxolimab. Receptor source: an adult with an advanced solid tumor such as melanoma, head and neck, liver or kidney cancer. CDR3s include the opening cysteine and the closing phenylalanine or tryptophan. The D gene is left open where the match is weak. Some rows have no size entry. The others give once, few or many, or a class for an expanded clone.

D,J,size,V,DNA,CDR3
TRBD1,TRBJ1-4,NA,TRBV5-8,TGTGCCAGCAAATCGGGACAGCATAATGAAAAACTGTTTTTT,CASKSGQHNEKLFF
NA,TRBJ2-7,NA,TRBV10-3,TGTGCCATCGGCGGCACGTCCTACGAGCAGTACTTC,CAIGGTSYEQYF
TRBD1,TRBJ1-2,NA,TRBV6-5,TGTGCCAGCAGTTACTCTCGGACAGGGGGTTCCTATGGCTACACCTTC,CASSYSRTGGSYGYTF
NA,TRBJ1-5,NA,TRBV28,TGTGCCAGCAGCCGGAGGGGCAATCAGCCCCAGCATTTT,CASSRRGNQPQHF
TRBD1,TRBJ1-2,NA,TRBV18,TGTGCCAGCTCAGATTATCCCGGGACAGGGGGCCATGGCTACACCTTC,CASSDYPGTGGHGYTF
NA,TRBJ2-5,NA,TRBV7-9,TGTGCCAGCAGCTCCCGGGGCCCCGTGGTGGCCCAAGAGACCCAGTACTTC,CASSSRGPVVAQETQYF
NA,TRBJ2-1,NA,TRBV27,TGTGCCAGCAGTTTACGGAGGAGCTCCTACAATGAGCAGTTCTTC,CASSLRRSSYNEQFF
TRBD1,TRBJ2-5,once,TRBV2,TGTGCCAGCAGTGTAAACCGGGACAGTAGGATGGGGACCCAGTACTTC,CASSVNRDSRMGTQYF
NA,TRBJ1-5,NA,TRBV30,TGTGCCTGGAGTCACAGTTTTATCGATCAGCCCCAGCATTTT,CAWSHSFIDQPQHF
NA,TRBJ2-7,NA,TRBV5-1,TGCGCCAGCAGCTTGGGACGGTCCACCACCTACGAGCAGTACTTC,CASSLGRSTTYEQYF
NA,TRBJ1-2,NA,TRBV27,TGTGCCAGCAGCATACAGGGAGGGTATGGCTACACCTTC,CASSIQGGYGYTF